This is a list of T cell receptor beta chains from one sample in a study of molecular identifiers for immune sequencing clone quantification. In TCRdb, the PCR reads were re-called with MiXCR into one record per CDR3 protein. This table holds some 650,000 distinct CDR3 sequences, 15% to 20% found once. The sample comprised naive CD8+ T cells from blood, with Jurkat cell RNA spiked in. The receptors were sampled from a human donor in good health. Some libraries in this study had Jurkat cell RNA spiked in. Both conserved end residues are part of each CDR3. Fields, in order: CDR3 DNA, CDR3 protein, J gene, CDR3 length, V gene, D gene, clone size. The D gene is left open where the match is weak. A row's size may be missing; if present it is once, few, many or a size class.

CDR3nt: TGTGCCAGCAGCCTAACAGGTTTGGGGGCCAAAAACATTCAGTACTTC
CDR3aa: CASSLTGLGAKNIQYF
j_gene: TRBJ2-4
len: 16
v_gene: TRBV6-2/TRBV6-3
d_gene: .
abundance: many

CDR3nt: TGTGCCAGCAGCCCGGAAGCGGGGCCCTACAATGAGCAGTTCTTC
CDR3aa: CASSPEAGPYNEQFF
j_gene: TRBJ2-1
len: 15
v_gene: TRBV7-9
d_gene: TRBD2
abundance: few

CDR3nt: TGTGCCAGCAGAAAACAAGGGGGGTTGACTGAAGCTTTCTTT
CDR3aa: CASRKQGGLTEAFF
j_gene: TRBJ1-1
len: 14
v_gene: TRBV12-3/TRBV12-4
d_gene: .
abundance: many

CDR3nt: TGTGCCATCAAACAAAGGACAGTCGAGGGCTATGGCTACACCTTC
CDR3aa: CAIKQRTVEGYGYTF
j_gene: TRBJ1-2
len: 15
v_gene: TRBV10-3
d_gene: .
abundance: few

CDR3nt: TGTGCCAGCAGCTTATTCCCACAGGGGGCATCGGATGAAAAACTGTTTTTT
CDR3aa: CASSLFPQGASDEKLFF
j_gene: TRBJ1-4
len: 17
v_gene: TRBV11-2
d_gene: TRBD1
abundance: many

CDR3nt: TGTGCCTGGAGTTGGGCAGGGGTGGCCGGGGAGCTGTTTTTT
CDR3aa: CAWSWAGVAGELFF
j_gene: TRBJ2-2
len: 14
v_gene: TRBV30
d_gene: .
abundance: few

CDR3nt: TGTGCCAGCAGCCCTTTTGGGGGGATAGAGACCCAGTACTTC
CDR3aa: CASSPFGGIETQYF
j_gene: TRBJ2-5
len: 14
v_gene: TRBV6-1
d_gene: .
abundance: .

CDR3nt: TGTGCCAGCAGTGAAATAGGTCAGTCTGACGAGCAGTACTTC
CDR3aa: CASSEIGQSDEQYF
j_gene: TRBJ2-7
len: 14
v_gene: TRBV6-1
d_gene: .
abundance: many

CDR3nt: TGTGCCAGCAGTCGGACCATACAGGGCACTAACTATGGCTACACCTTC
CDR3aa: CASSRTIQGTNYGYTF
j_gene: TRBJ1-2
len: 16
v_gene: TRBV11-2
d_gene: .
abundance: few

CDR3nt: TGCAGTGCTAGAGATCTGCACAGCTCCTACGAGCAGTACTTC
CDR3aa: CSARDLHSSYEQYF
j_gene: TRBJ2-7
len: 14
v_gene: TRBV20-1
d_gene: .
abundance: many

CDR3nt: TGTGCCAGCAGCTCCGAAGTGAATGGGGACCCCAACACCGGGGAGCTGTTTTTT
CDR3aa: CASSSEVNGDPNTGELFF
j_gene: TRBJ2-2
len: 18
v_gene: TRBV7-6
d_gene: .
abundance: many

CDR3nt: TGTGCCAGCAGTTTCGGCCAAAGCTACACTGAAGCTTTCTTT
CDR3aa: CASSFGQSYTEAFF
j_gene: TRBJ1-1
len: 14
v_gene: TRBV27
d_gene: .
abundance: few

CDR3nt: TGCGCCAGCAGCCAAGATAGCAGACAGCTGTTTTTT
CDR3aa: CASSQDSRQLFF
j_gene: TRBJ1-4
len: 12
v_gene: TRBV4-1
d_gene: .
abundance: many

CDR3nt: TGTGCCAGCAGAACACACACAGGGAACACTGAAGCTTTCTTT
CDR3aa: CASRTHTGNTEAFF
j_gene: TRBJ1-1
len: 14
v_gene: TRBV28
d_gene: .
abundance: many

CDR3nt: TGTGCCAGCAGCCCCCACGGTTACAAGGGGGACAATGAGCAGTTCTTC
CDR3aa: CASSPHGYKGDNEQFF
j_gene: TRBJ2-1
len: 16
v_gene: TRBV7-2
d_gene: .
abundance: many

CDR3nt: TGCAGTGCTAGAGACGCACCGAACACTGAAGCTTTCTTT
CDR3aa: CSARDAPNTEAFF
j_gene: TRBJ1-1
len: 13
v_gene: TRBV20-1
d_gene: .
abundance: .

CDR3nt: TGTGCCAGCAGTGAAGTGGCAGGGGGATCCTACGAGCAGTACTTC
CDR3aa: CASSEVAGGSYEQYF
j_gene: TRBJ2-7
len: 15
v_gene: TRBV6-1
d_gene: TRBD1
abundance: many

CDR3nt: TGCGCCAGCAGCTCACCACACAAAAACACTCAGTACTTC
CDR3aa: CASSSPHKNTQYF
j_gene: TRBJ2-4
len: 13
v_gene: TRBV7-9
d_gene: .
abundance: .

CDR3nt: TGTGCCAGCAGTCCGACCCTACCTTCCACTGAAGCTTTCTTT
CDR3aa: CASSPTLPSTEAFF
j_gene: TRBJ1-1
len: 14
v_gene: TRBV12-3/TRBV12-4
d_gene: .
abundance: many

CDR3nt: TGTGCCAGTAGTATGGGGGACAGGGCTTTCAATCAGCCCCAGCATTTT
CDR3aa: CASSMGDRAFNQPQHF
j_gene: TRBJ1-5
len: 16
v_gene: TRBV19
d_gene: TRBD1
abundance: few

CDR3nt: TGTGCCAGCAGCTTAGGGCTAGCGGGGGGCCCCCGTGAGACCCAGTACTTC
CDR3aa: CASSLGLAGGPRETQYF
j_gene: TRBJ2-5
len: 17
v_gene: TRBV13
d_gene: TRBD2
abundance: .

CDR3nt: TGTGCCAGCAGCGTACGGGGTCTCTCCTACAATGAGCAGTTCTTC
CDR3aa: CASSVRGLSYNEQFF
j_gene: TRBJ2-1
len: 15
v_gene: TRBV9
d_gene: .
abundance: few

CDR3nt: TGTGCCAGCAGCTTAGGTCAGGAGGAGGTTTTTAGCTATGGCTACACCTTC
CDR3aa: CASSLGQEEVFSYGYTF
j_gene: TRBJ1-2
len: 17
v_gene: TRBV7-2
d_gene: .
abundance: many

CDR3nt: TGCAGTGCTAGAGATCTAGCGGGGGGGCCAATCCCTTACATTCAGTACTTC
CDR3aa: CSARDLAGGPIPYIQYF
j_gene: TRBJ2-4
len: 17
v_gene: TRBV20-1
d_gene: TRBD2
abundance: few

CDR3nt: TGTGCCAGCAGCGTTGGACAGGGCGGCTACGAGCAGTACTTC
CDR3aa: CASSVGQGGYEQYF
j_gene: TRBJ2-7
len: 14
v_gene: TRBV9
d_gene: TRBD1
abundance: many

CDR3nt: TGTGCCAGCAGTACAGACACTTTCAACACTGAAGCTTTCTTT
CDR3aa: CASSTDTFNTEAFF
j_gene: TRBJ1-1
len: 14
v_gene: TRBV12-3/TRBV12-4
d_gene: .
abundance: few

CDR3nt: TGTGCCAGCAGATACCTTAGCGGGAGGGCCTCGTACGAGCAGTACTTC
CDR3aa: CASRYLSGRASYEQYF
j_gene: TRBJ2-7
len: 16
v_gene: TRBV28
d_gene: TRBD2
abundance: many

CDR3nt: TGTGCCAGCGGCGCGGTATGGGGCAATCAGCCCCAGCATTTT
CDR3aa: CASGAVWGNQPQHF
j_gene: TRBJ1-5
len: 14
v_gene: TRBV6-5
d_gene: .
abundance: many

CDR3nt: TGTGCCTGGAGTGTAGGTCCTATCGTTGGGGCCAACGTCCTGACTTTC
CDR3aa: CAWSVGPIVGANVLTF
j_gene: TRBJ2-6
len: 16
v_gene: TRBV30
d_gene: .
abundance: many

CDR3nt: TGTGCCAGCAGCATACACTCGACTCCCACGAGCTCCTACGAGCAGTACTTC
CDR3aa: CASSIHSTPTSSYEQYF
j_gene: TRBJ2-7
len: 17
v_gene: TRBV7-2
d_gene: .
abundance: .

CDR3nt: TGTGCCAGTAAGGTGGGCACTGAAGCTTTCTTT
CDR3aa: CASKVGTEAFF
j_gene: TRBJ1-1
len: 11
v_gene: TRBV19
d_gene: .
abundance: .

CDR3nt: TGTGCCAGCAGTTACGACAGGGTGGGGTATGGCACTGAAGCTTTCTTT
CDR3aa: CASSYDRVGYGTEAFF
j_gene: TRBJ1-1
len: 16
v_gene: TRBV6-5
d_gene: TRBD1
abundance: .

CDR3nt: TGCAGTGCTAGAGATCGCCTAGCGCGCTCCTACGAGCAGTACTTC
CDR3aa: CSARDRLARSYEQYF
j_gene: TRBJ2-7
len: 15
v_gene: TRBV20-1
d_gene: .
abundance: many

CDR3nt: TGTGCCAGCAGTTTACCGGGTCGGAGCTATGGCTACACCTTC
CDR3aa: CASSLPGRSYGYTF
j_gene: TRBJ1-2
len: 14
v_gene: TRBV12-3/TRBV12-4
d_gene: .
abundance: many

CDR3nt: TGTGCCAGCAGCCCGGGACGGACTAGCACAGATACGCAGTATTTT
CDR3aa: CASSPGRTSTDTQYF
j_gene: TRBJ2-3
len: 15
v_gene: TRBV5-4
d_gene: .
abundance: many

CDR3nt: TGTGCCAGCAGTCCTCGGACAGGGGGCGAGCAGTACTTC
CDR3aa: CASSPRTGGEQYF
j_gene: TRBJ2-7
len: 13
v_gene: TRBV28
d_gene: TRBD1
abundance: many

CDR3nt: TGTGCCAGCAGCTTAGTAACTATTCAAGAGACCCAGTACTTC
CDR3aa: CASSLVTIQETQYF
j_gene: TRBJ2-5
len: 14
v_gene: TRBV7-6
d_gene: .
abundance: many

CDR3nt: TGTGCCAGCAGCCAAGATCTATGGACAGGAGGTCCCAATGAAAAACTGTTTTTT
CDR3aa: CASSQDLWTGGPNEKLFF
j_gene: TRBJ1-4
len: 18
v_gene: TRBV4-2
d_gene: TRBD1
abundance: .

CDR3nt: TGTGCCAGCAAGGCGCAGGGGAACACTGAAGCTTTCTTT
CDR3aa: CASKAQGNTEAFF
j_gene: TRBJ1-1
len: 13
v_gene: TRBV6-5
d_gene: .
abundance: many

CDR3nt: TGTGCCAGCAGCCCATTAGCGAACACTGAAGCTTTCTTT
CDR3aa: CASSPLANTEAFF
j_gene: TRBJ1-1
len: 13
v_gene: TRBV7-9
d_gene: .
abundance: many

CDR3nt: TGCAGTGCTAAGGGGGGTCTCACAGATACGCAGTATTTT
CDR3aa: CSAKGGLTDTQYF
j_gene: TRBJ2-3
len: 13
v_gene: TRBV20-1
d_gene: .
abundance: many

CDR3nt: TGTGCCAGCAGCTCGGGACAGGGTGCCGTTCAGCCCCAGCATTTT
CDR3aa: CASSSGQGAVQPQHF
j_gene: TRBJ1-5
len: 15
v_gene: TRBV28
d_gene: TRBD1
abundance: many

CDR3nt: TGTGCCATTTGGGACAGGGATGAGACGTCGGAGCAGTACTTC
CDR3aa: CAIWDRDETSEQYF
j_gene: TRBJ2-7
len: 14
v_gene: TRBV10-3
d_gene: TRBD1
abundance: few

CDR3nt: TGTGCCAGCAGCTTCTCTAGCGGATACTCCTACGAGCAGTACTTC
CDR3aa: CASSFSSGYSYEQYF
j_gene: TRBJ2-7
len: 15
v_gene: TRBV7-9
d_gene: TRBD2
abundance: many

CDR3nt: TGTGCCAGCAGCCCCGGGGACCTCCAAGAGACCCAGTACTTC
CDR3aa: CASSPGDLQETQYF
j_gene: TRBJ2-5
len: 14
v_gene: TRBV13
d_gene: .
abundance: many

CDR3nt: TGTGCCAGCAGCCGAACCCCAGGGAGTCCCGAAGCTTTCTTT
CDR3aa: CASSRTPGSPEAFF
j_gene: TRBJ1-1
len: 14
v_gene: TRBV13
d_gene: .
abundance: many